Shown below are 15 T cell receptor beta chains from a single sample sequenced in a study of blood T cells in healthy people across ages. It was with a sample-barcoded 5' primer and a J-beta primer mix that a second PCR of roughly 7 to 12 cycles was run. TCRdb called the 5' RACE reads again in MiXCR, with one record for every CDR3 protein. The sample contains 1.5 million to 1.9 million distinct CDR3 sequences, 35% to 45% of which appear only once. What was sequenced was blood. Receptors were obtained from a woman aged 18-29 years in good health.

The rearrangement uses TRBV29-1 and TRBJ2-3; 7 nucleotides line up with TRBD2. From germline, CDR1 is SQVTM and CDR2 ANQGSEA. The CDR3 has 13 residues. In nucleotides, the CDR3 is TGCAACGTCCAGCGGGATTTCACAGATACGCAGTATTTT. This gives the protein CNVQRDFTDTQYF.

This clonotype was seen more than once but under ten times. The chain uses TRBV6-5 and TRBJ2-7, with 11 bases matching TRBD1. Germline loops: CDR1 MNHEY, CDR2 SVGAGI. The CDR3 is made up of 16 amino acids. V lost 5 bases and J lost 5; bases outside the gene matches: 11. CDR3 in amino acids: CASSKSGTGGGHEQYF. DNA of the CDR3: TGTGCCAGCAGTAAATCTGGGACAGGGGGAGGCCACGAGCAGTACTTC.

The chain combines TRBV19 with TRBJ2-6; D is perhaps TRBD1 (6 bases). The CDR3 sequence is 17 residues long. The V gene lost 5 bases and the J gene lost 0 bases, with 14 bases spanning the gap. CDR1 is LNHDA and CDR2 is SQIVND in the germline V gene (reference sequence). CDR3 region: CASSFRTASSGANVLTF. As DNA, the CDR3 is TGTGCCAGTAGTTTTCGGACAGCTAGCTCTGGGGCCAACGTCCTGACTTTC.

V gene TRBV20-1 combines with J gene TRBJ2-2; the match to TRBD1 covers 8 bases. Germline-derived CDR1 and CDR2 are DFQATT and SNEGSKA (reference sequence). The junction had 6 bases not matched to a gene; V was cut back by 3 bases and J by 3 bases. This CDR3 has 15 amino acids. The CDR3 loop is CSARRTGIDTGELFF. In nucleotides, the CDR3 is TGCAGTGCTAGGAGGACAGGGATCGACACCGGGGAGCTGTTTTTT.

This sequence joins TRBV27 and TRBJ2-1, with TRBD2 as a possible D gene (5 bases). Judging by the DNA end, TRBJ2-7 fits better; the J call may be wrong. The germline gives CDR1 MNHEY, CDR2 SMNVEV (reference sequence). The CDR3 has 16 residues. The CDR3 coding sequence is TGTGCCAGCAGTTTCGACTCGCGCACGGGGTACAATGAGCAGTACTTC. Protein product: CASSFDSRTGYNEQYF.

This chain uses TRBV29-1 with TRBJ2-7; TRBD2 matches 9 bases. The J call is in doubt because the DNA end fits TRBJ2-5 better. Looked up from germline, CDR1 is SQVTM and CDR2 is ANQGSEA. This CDR3 spans 14 amino acids. CDR3 coding DNA: TGCAGCGTTGCCCGGCGACTAGCGGAAGAGACCCAGTACTTC. Encoded protein: CSVARRLAEETQYF.

Points on this clonotype: A much larger clone sits a single nucleotide away, making a read error possible. The chain has TRBV3-1 and TRBJ2-3; D call uncertain. There are 13 residues in the CDR3. The V gene's germline CDR1 is LGHDT and CDR2 YNNKEL (reference sequence). DNA for the CDR3: TGTGCCAGCAGCCAAGCTAGTGCAGAGACGCAGTATTTT. This sequence encodes CASSQASAETQYF.

This chain joins TRBV27 and TRBJ2-5; 8 bases match TRBD2. The J call is doubtful: the DNA matches TRBJ2-7 better. This CDR3 region has 16 residues. Looked up from germline, CDR1 is MNHEY and CDR2 is SMNVEV (reference sequence). The CDR3 DNA reads TGTGCCAGCAGTCAACTTGGGACTAGTCAATACCACGAGCAGTACTTC. Its protein product is CASSQLGTSQYHEQYF.

V gene TRBV7-9 combines with J gene TRBJ2-1; 8 nucleotides align to TRBD1. The CDR3 spans 16 residues. CDR1 is SEHNR and CDR2 is FQNEAQ in the germline V gene (reference sequence). V was clipped by 1 base and J by 3 bases; unmatched bases: 5. Here the CDR3 reads CASSLGGTGIYNEQFF. For the CDR3, the DNA is TGTGCCAGCAGCTTAGGCGGGACAGGAATCTACAATGAGCAGTTCTTC.

The V and J genes are TRBV24-1 and TRBJ2-1; 8 positions match TRBD2. The CDR3 is 17 amino acids. The ends lost 3 bases at V and 3 bases at J; junction bases unmatched: 9. From germline, CDR1 is KGHDR and CDR2 SFDVKD. CDR3 DNA sequence: TGTGCCACCAGTGATGCCCCAGGAGCGGGAGTCTACAATGAGCAGTTCTTC. This encodes CATSDAPGAGVYNEQFF.

The chain uses TRBV5-1 and TRBJ2-2; the D gene is possibly TRBD1 (6 bases). CDR3 length: 15 residues. Trimming stripped 4 bases from V and 5 bases from J, with 15 bases between. Per the germline V gene, CDR1 is SGHRS and CDR2 is YFSETQ. The chain's CDR3 is CASSLSRRGTGELFF. CDR3 nucleotide sequence: TGCGCCAGCAGCCTCAGTCGCAGGGGTACCGGGGAGCTGTTTTTT.

This clonotype was seen a few times. The chain joins TRBV28 to TRBJ2-6; a possible D gene is TRBD2 (6 bases). V lost 5 bases, J lost 3 bases, and 11 bases lay in between. Germline CDR1 MDHEN, CDR2 SYDVKM. The CDR3 runs 15 residues. As DNA, the CDR3 is TGTGCCAGCAGTCTCTGGGGGGTTGGGGCCAACGTCCTGACTTTC. Its translation is CASSLWGVGANVLTF.

The J gene is TRBJ2-2, the V gene TRBV7-6, with no clear D. CDR1 is SGHVS, CDR2 FNYEAQ, per germline. Trimming shortened V by 1 base and J by 6 bases, and 6 bases separated the two germline ends. This CDR3 contains 13 residues. The chain's CDR3 is CASSLVQPGELFF. As DNA, the CDR3 is TGTGCCAGCAGCTTAGTACAACCCGGGGAGCTGTTTTTT.

CDR3 protein: CSAQQGMNTEAFF. CDR3 nucleotide sequence: TGCAGCGCCCAACAGGGCATGAACACTGAAGCTTTCTTT. The V and J genes are TRBV29-1 and TRBJ1-1, with a tentative D call TRBD1 (6 bases). The CDR3 is 13 residues long. V lost 7 bases, J lost 0 bases, and 12 bases lay in between. Germline lookup yields CDR1 SQVTM and CDR2 ANQGSEA.

The chain uses TRBV6-1 and TRBJ2-1; 9 bases agree with TRBD2. The V segment lost 7 bases and the J segment 8 bases; nucleotides outside the gene matches: 6. Looked up from germline, CDR1 is MNHNS and CDR2 is SASEGT. CDR3 length: 13 residues. The CDR3 DNA follows: TGTGCCAGCAAGCGGGAGGCTTTAGATGAGCAGTTCTTC. As protein: CASKREALDEQFF.